This T cell receptor beta chain was obtained from a study of T cell responses to AZD1222 COVID-19 vaccine. As for the study in general: Both about-4-week and about-12-week second-dose recipients were combined.

Sequencing used immunoSEQ multiplex PCR; TCRdb keeps in-frame clones, though not all of them. The data show tens of thousands of clones, about 88% seen once. General study findings and limits: Among vaccine-associated CD4 TCRs, coverage spanned spike, with dominance at 160-218 and 743-854. Unmutated variant regions are reportedly targeted by nearly half of spike-specific TCRs. Spike-specific TCR breadth rose after two AZD1222 doses, and depth rose as well.

Germline-derived CDR1 and CDR2 are MNHEY and SVGAGI. Trimming removed 6 bases at V and 7 bases at J, with 19 bases between. CDR3 length: 14 residues. About this clone: What it recognizes is unknown.

Sequenced material: peripheral blood, taken on day 0 of AZD1222 vaccination. The chain employs TRBV6-5 and TRBJ2-7; D may correspond to TRBD1 or TRBD2 (5 bases each). The receptor's source is an adult in good health. The DNA of the CDR3 is TGTGCCAGCAGATCCGGGACGGCGGGCTTGGAGCAGTACTTC. It codes for CASRSGTAGLEQYF.